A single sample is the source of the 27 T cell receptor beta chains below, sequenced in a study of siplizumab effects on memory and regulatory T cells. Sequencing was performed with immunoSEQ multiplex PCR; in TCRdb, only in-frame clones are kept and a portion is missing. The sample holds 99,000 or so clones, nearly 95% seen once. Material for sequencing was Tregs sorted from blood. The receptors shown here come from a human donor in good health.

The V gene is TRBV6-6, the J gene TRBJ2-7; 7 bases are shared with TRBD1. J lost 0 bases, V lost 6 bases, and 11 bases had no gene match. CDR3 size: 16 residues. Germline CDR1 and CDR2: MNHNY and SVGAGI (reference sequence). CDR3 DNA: TGTGCCAGCAGCCGTACGGGACAGAGGAGCTCCTACGAGCAGTACTTC. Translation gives CASSRTGQRSSYEQYF.

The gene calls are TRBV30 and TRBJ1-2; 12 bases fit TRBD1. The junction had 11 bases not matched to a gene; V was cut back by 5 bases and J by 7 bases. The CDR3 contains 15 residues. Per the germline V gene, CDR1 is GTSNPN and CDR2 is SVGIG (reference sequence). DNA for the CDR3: TGTGCCTGGGCCGCTTCCGGGACAGGGGGCCGTGGCTACACCTTC. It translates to CAWAASGTGGRGYTF.

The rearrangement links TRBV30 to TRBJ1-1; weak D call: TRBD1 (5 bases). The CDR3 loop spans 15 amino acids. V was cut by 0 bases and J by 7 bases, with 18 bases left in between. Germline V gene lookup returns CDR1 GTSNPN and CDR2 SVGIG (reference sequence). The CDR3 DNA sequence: TGTGCCTGGAGTGTAGGGGTAAGATTGCGGGTTGAAGCTTTCTTT. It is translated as CAWSVGVRLRVEAFF.

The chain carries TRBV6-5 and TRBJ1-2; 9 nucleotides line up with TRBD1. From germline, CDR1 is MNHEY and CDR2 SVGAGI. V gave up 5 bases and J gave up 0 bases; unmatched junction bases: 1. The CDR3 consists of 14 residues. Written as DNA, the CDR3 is TGTGCCAGCAGTAGACAGGGGGCTAACTATGGCTACACCTTC. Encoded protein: CASSRQGANYGYTF.

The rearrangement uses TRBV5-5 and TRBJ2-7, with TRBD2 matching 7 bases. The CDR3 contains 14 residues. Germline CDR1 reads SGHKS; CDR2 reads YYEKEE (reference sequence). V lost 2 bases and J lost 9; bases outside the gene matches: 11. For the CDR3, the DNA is TGTGCCAGCAGCTTACTAGCGAGTAATCCGGCGCAGTACTTC. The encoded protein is CASSLLASNPAQYF.

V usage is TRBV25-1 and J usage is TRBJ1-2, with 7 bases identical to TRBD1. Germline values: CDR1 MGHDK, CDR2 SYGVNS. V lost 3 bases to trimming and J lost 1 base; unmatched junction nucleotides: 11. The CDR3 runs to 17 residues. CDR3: CASSDSILTGFNYGYTF. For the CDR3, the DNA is TGTGCCAGCAGTGATTCGATCCTGACAGGGTTTAACTATGGCTACACCTTC.

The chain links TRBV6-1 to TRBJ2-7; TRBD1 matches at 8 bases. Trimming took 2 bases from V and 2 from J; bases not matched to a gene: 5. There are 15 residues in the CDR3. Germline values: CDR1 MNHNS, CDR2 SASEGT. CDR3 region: CASSEQGAFPYEQYF. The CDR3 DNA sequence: TGTGCCAGCAGTGAACAGGGGGCTTTTCCCTACGAGCAGTACTTC.

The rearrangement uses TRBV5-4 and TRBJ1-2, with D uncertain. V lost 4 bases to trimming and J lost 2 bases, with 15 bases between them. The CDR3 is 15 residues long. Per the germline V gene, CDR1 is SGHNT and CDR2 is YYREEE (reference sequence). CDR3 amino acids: CASSQDPAANYGYTF. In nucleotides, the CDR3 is TGTGCCAGCAGCCAAGATCCCGCCGCAAACTATGGCTACACCTTC.

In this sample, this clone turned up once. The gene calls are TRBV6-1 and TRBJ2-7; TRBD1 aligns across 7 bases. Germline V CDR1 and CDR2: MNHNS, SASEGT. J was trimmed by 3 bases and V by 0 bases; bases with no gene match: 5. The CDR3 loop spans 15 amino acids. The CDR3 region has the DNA TGTGCCAGCAGTGAAGCGGCGACAGGGCTCTACGAGCAGTACTTC. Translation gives CASSEAATGLYEQYF.

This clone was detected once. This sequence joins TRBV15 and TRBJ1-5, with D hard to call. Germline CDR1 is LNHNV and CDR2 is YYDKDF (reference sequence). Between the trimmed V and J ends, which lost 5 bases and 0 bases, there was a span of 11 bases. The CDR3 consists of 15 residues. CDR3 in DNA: TGTGCCACCAGCCGGGAATTTTATAGCAATCAGCCCCAGCATTTT. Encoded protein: CATSREFYSNQPQHF. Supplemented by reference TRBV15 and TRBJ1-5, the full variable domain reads DAMVIQNPRYQVTQFGKPVTLSCSQTLNHNVMYWYQQKSSQAPKLLFHYYDKDFNNEADTPDNFQSRRPNTSFCFLDIRSPGLGDTAMYLCATSREFYSNQPQHFGDGTRLSIL.

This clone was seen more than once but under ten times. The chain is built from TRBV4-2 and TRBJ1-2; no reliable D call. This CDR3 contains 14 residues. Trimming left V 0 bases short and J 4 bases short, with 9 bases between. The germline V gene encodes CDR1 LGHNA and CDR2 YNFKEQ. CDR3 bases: TGTGCCAGCAGCCAAGAGACCCTCTTCTATGGCTACACCTTC. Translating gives CASSQETLFYGYTF.

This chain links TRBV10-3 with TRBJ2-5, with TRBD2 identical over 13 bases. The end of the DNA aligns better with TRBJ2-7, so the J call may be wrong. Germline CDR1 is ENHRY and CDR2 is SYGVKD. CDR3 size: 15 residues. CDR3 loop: CAISPLAGGTYEQYF. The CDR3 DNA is TGTGCCATCAGTCCACTAGCGGGAGGGACCTACGAGCAGTACTTC.

CDR3 protein: CTSSQNKRTQYF. CDR3 bases: TGCACCAGCAGCCAAAATAAAAGAACGCAGTATTTT. The chain recombines TRBV1 with TRBJ2-3. TRBV1 is tagged as a pseudogene. This CDR3 contains 12 residues.

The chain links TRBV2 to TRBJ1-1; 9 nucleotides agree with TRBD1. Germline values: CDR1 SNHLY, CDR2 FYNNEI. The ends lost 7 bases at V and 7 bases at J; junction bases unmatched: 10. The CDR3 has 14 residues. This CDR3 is CASTMDRGRDEAFF. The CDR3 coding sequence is TGTGCCAGCACCATGGACAGGGGTCGGGATGAAGCTTTCTTT.

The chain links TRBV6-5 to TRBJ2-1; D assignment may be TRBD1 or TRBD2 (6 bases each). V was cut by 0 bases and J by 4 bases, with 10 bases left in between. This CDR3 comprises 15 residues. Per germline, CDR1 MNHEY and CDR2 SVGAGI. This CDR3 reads CASSYSGGHYNEQFF. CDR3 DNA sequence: TGTGCCAGCAGTTACTCGGGGGGACATTACAATGAGCAGTTCTTC.

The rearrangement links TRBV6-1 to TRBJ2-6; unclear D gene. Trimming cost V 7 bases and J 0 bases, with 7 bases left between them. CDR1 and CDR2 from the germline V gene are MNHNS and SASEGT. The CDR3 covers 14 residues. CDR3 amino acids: CASTRSSGANVLTF. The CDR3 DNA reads TGTGCCAGCACTCGAAGCTCTGGGGCCAACGTCCTGACTTTC.

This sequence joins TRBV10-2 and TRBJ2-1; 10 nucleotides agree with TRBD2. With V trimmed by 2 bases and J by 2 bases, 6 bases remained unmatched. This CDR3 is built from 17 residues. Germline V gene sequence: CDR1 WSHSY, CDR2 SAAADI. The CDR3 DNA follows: TGCGCCAGCAGTGAGCCCAAACTAGCGGGGACCTACAATGAGCAGTTCTTC. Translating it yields CASSEPKLAGTYNEQFF.

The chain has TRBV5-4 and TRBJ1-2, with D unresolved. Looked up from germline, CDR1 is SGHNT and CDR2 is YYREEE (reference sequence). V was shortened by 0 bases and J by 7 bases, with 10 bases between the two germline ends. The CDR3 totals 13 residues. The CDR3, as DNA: TGTGCCAGCAGCTTGGTTCAGGATAGTGGCTACACCTTC. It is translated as CASSLVQDSGYTF.

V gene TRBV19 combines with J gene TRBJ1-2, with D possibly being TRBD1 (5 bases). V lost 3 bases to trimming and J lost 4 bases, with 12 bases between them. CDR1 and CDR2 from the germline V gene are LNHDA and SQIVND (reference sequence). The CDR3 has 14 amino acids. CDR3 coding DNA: TGTGCCAGTAGTATCTTAGGGGTCGCCTATGGCTACACCTTC. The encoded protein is CASSILGVAYGYTF.

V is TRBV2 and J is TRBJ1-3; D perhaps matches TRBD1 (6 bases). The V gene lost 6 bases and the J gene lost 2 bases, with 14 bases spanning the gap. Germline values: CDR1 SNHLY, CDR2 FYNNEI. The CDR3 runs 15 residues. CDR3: CASSRGGLAGNTIYF. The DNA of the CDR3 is TGTGCCAGCAGCCGGGGGGGGCTAGCTGGAAACACCATATATTTT.

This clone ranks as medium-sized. The CDR3 bases are TGTGCCAGCAGCTTAGCGACAGGACGAGAAGCTTTCTTT. Protein product: CASSLATGREAFF. The chain employs TRBV7-9 and TRBJ1-1; D may be TRBD1 (6 bases). CDR3 length: 13 residues. The germline V gene encodes CDR1 SEHNR and CDR2 FQNEAQ (reference sequence). With 0 bases removed from V and 8 bases from J, the gap between germline ends came to 10 bases.

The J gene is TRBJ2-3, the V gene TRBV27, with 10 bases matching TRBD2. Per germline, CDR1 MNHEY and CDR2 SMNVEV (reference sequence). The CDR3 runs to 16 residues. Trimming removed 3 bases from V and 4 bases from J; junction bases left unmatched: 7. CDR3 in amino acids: CASSFLTSGTSDTQYF. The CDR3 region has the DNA TGTGCCAGCAGTTTCCTCACTAGCGGGACTTCAGATACGCAGTATTTT.

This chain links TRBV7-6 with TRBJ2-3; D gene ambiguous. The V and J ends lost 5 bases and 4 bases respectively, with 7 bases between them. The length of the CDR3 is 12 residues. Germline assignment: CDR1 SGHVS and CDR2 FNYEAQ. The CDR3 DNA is TGTGCCAGCAGCCATGAGCCAGATACGCAGTATTTT. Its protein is CASSHEPDTQYF.

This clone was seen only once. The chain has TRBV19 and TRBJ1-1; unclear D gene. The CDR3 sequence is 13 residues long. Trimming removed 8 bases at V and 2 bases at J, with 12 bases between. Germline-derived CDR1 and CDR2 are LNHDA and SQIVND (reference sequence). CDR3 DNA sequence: TGTGCCAGTCAAGACCGGGCCAACACTGAAGCTTTCTTT. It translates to CASQDRANTEAFF.

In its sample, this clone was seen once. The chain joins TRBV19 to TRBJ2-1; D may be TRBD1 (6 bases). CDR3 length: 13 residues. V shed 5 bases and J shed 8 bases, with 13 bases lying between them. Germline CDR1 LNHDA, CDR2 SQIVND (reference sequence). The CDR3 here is CASSSQGLYEQFF. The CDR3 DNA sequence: TGTGCCAGTAGTTCACAGGGATTGTATGAGCAGTTCTTC. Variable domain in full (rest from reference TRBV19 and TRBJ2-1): DGGITQSPKYLFRKEGQNVTLSCEQNLNHDAMYWYRQDPGQGLRLIYYSQIVNDFQKGDIAEGYSVSREKKESFPLTVTSAQKNPTAFYLCASSSQGLYEQFFGPGTRLTVL.

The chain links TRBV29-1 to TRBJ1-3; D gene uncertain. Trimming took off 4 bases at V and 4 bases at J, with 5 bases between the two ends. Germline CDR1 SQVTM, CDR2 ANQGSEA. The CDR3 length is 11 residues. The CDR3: CSVGLGNTIYF. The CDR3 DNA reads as TGCAGCGTTGGGCTCGGAAACACCATATATTTT.

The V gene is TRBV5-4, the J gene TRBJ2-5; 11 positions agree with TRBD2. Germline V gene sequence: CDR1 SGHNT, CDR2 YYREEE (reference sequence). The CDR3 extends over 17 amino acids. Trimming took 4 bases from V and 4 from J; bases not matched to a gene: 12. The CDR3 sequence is CASSPGVIAGGVETQYF. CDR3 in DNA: TGTGCCAGCAGCCCCGGGGTAATAGCGGGAGGGGTAGAGACCCAGTACTTC. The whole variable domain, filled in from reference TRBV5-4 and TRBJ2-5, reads ETGVTQSPTHLIKTRGQQVTLRCSSQSGHNTVSWYQQALGQGPQFIFQYYREEENGRGNFPPRFSGLQFPNYSSELNVNALELDDSALYLCASSPGVIAGGVETQYFGPGTRLLVL.